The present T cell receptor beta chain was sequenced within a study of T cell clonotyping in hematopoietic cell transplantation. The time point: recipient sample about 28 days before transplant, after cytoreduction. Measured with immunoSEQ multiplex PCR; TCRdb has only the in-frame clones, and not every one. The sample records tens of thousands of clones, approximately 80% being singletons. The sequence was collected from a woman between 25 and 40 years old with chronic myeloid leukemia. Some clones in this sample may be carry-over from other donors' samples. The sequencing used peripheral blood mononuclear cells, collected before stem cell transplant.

CDR3 region: CASSFKVSNQPQHF. The CDR3 DNA follows: TGTGCCAGCAGCTTCAAGGTTTCCAATCAGCCCCAGCATTTT. The rearrangement uses TRBV6-5 and TRBJ1-5, with unresolved D. From germline, CDR1 is MNHEY and CDR2 SVGAGI. V shed 6 bases and J shed 3 bases, with 12 bases lying between them. There are 14 residues in the CDR3.